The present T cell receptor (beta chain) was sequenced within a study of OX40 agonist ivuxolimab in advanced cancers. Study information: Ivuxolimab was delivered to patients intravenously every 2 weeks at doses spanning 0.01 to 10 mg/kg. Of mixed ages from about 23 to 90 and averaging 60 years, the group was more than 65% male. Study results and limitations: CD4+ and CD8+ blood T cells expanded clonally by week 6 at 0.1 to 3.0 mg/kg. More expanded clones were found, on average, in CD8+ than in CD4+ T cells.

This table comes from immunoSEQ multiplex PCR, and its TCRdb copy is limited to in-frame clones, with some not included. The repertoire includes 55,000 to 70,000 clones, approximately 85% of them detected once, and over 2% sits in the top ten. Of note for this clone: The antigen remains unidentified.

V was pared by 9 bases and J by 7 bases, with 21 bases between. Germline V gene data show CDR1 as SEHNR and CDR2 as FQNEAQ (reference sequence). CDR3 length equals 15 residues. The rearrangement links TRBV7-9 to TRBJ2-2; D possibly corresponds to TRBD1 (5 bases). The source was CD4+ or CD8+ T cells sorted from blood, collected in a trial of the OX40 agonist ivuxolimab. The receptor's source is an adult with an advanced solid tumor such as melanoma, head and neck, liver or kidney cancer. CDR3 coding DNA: TGTGCCAGAGGTCCTACAGGCAGCGCCGACGGGGAGCTGTTTTTT. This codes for CARGPTGSADGELFF. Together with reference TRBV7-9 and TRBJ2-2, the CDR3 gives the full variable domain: DTGVSQNPRHKITKRGQNVTFRCDPISEHNRLYWYRQTLGQGPEFLTYFQNEAQLEKSRLLSDRFSAERPKGSFSTLEIQRTEQGDSAMYLCARGPTGSADGELFFGEGSRLTVL.